This T cell receptor beta chain was sequenced during a study of blood T cell repertoires in COVID-19. CDR1 and CDR2 from the germline V gene are SGHDT and YYEEEE. Trimming stripped 0 bases from V and 2 bases from J, with 18 bases between. This CDR3 is built from 17 residues. Original methodology: Amplification of reference gene primers provided the estimated nucleated cell counts. Libraries were prepared by immunoSEQ multiplex PCR; TCRdb keeps only in-frame clonotypes and omits some of them. Clonal size and the V and J genes are those of that table, whereas D and trimming came from the DNA. The sample has fewer than 450,000 clones; around 88% are singletons. While infection was still active, Seattle patients were enrolled and then followed longitudinally.

This receptor was taken from a woman aged 50 to 60 with COVID-19, enrolled during active disease. The V and J genes are TRBV5-6 and TRBJ2-7, with D tentatively TRBD1 (5 bases). Sequenced input: peripheral blood. CDR3 residues: CASSLAAFRVFPYEQYF. In nucleotides, the CDR3 is TGTGCCAGCAGCTTGGCCGCGTTCAGGGTGTTTCCCTACGAGCAGTACTTC.